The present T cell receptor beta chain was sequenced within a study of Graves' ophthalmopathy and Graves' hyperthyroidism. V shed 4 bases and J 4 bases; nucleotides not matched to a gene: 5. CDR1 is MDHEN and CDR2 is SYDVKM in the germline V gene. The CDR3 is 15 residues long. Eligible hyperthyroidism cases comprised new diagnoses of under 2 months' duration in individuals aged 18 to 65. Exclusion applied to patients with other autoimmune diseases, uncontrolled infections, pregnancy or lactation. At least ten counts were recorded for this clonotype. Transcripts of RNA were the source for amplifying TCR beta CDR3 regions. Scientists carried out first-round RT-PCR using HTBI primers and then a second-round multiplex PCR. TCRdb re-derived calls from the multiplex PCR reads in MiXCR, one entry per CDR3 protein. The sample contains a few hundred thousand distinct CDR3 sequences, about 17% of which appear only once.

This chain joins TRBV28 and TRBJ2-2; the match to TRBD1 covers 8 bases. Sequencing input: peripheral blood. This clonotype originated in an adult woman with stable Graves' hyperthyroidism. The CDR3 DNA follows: TGTGCCAGCAGTTCAACAGGGGGGAGCACCGGGGAGCTGTTTTTT. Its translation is CASSSTGGSTGELFF.